This entry describes one TCR beta chain. These data originate in a study of blood T cell repertoires in COVID-19. Only in-frame clones appear in the TCRdb table, and some are missing; sequencing was by immunoSEQ multiplex PCR. The sample lists around 280,000 clones, roughly 87% occurring once. Sequencing was done on a sample of PBMCs or T cells enriched from blood (not recorded which). The sequence was collected from a woman in her forties who had recovered from COVID-19.

CDR3 loop: CASSPETSGLAKNIQYF. The CDR3 nucleotides read TGTGCCAGCAGTCCCGAGACTAGCGGACTAGCCAAAAACATTCAGTACTTC. V and J are TRBV28 and TRBJ2-4, with 9 bases that match TRBD2. Trimming at V came to 5 bases and at J to 0 bases, leaving 8 bases not matched to a gene. The germline gives CDR1 MDHEN, CDR2 SYDVKM. CDR3 length: 17 amino acids.